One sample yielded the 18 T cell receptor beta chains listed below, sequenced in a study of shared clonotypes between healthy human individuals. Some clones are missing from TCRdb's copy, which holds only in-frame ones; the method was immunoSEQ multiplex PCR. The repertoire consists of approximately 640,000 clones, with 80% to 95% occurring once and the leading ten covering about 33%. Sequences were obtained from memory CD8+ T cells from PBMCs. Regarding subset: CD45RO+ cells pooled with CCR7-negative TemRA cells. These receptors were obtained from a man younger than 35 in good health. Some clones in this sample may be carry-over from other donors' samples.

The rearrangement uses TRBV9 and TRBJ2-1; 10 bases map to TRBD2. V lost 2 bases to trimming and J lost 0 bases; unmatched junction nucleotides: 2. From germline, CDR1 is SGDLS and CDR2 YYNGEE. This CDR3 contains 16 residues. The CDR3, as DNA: TGTGCCAGCAGCGTGGGACTAGCGCCCTCCTACAATGAGCAGTTCTTC. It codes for CASSVGLAPSYNEQFF.

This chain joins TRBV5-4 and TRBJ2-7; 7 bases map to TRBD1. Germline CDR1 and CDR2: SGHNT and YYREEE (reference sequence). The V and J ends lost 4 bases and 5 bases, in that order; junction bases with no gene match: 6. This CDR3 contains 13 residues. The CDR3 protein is CASSQTGYDEQYF. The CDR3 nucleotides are TGTGCCAGCAGCCAGACAGGGTACGACGAGCAGTACTTC. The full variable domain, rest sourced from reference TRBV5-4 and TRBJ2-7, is ETGVTQSPTHLIKTRGQQVTLRCSSQSGHNTVSWYQQALGQGPQFIFQYYREEENGRGNFPPRFSGLQFPNYSSELNVNALELDDSALYLCASSQTGYDEQYFGPGTRLTVT.

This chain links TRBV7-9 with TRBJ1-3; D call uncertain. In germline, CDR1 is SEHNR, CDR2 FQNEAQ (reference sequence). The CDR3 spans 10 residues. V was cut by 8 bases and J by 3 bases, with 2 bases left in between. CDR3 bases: TGTGCCAGCGGTGGAAACACCATATATTTT. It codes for CASGGNTIYF.

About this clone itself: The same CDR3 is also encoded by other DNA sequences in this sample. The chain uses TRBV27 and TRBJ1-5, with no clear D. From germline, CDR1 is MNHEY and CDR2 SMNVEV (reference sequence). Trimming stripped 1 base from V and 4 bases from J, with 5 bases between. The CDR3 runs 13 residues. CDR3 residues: CASSLLANQPQHF. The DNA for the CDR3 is TGTGCCAGCAGTTTATTGGCAAATCAGCCCCAGCATTTT.

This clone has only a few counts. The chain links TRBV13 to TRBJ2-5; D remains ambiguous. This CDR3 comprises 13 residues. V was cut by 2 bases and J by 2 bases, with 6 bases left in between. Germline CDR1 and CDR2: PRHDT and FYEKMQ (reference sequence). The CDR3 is CASSLLQQETQYF. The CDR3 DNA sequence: TGTGCCAGCAGCTTATTACAGCAAGAGACCCAGTACTTC.

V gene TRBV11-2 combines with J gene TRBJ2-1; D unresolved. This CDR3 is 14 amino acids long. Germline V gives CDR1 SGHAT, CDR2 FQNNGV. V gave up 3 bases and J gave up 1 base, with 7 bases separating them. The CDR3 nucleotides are TGTGCCAGCAGCTTTTCGATGTCCTACAATGAGCAGTTCTTC. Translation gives CASSFSMSYNEQFF.

The CDR3 is CASSLTTSGTLLEQYF. CDR3 coding DNA: TGTGCCAGCAGCTTAACGACTAGCGGGACCCTTTTAGAGCAGTACTTC. V gene TRBV7-9 combines with J gene TRBJ2-7, with TRBD2 matching over 11 bases. Germline V gene data show CDR1 as SEHNR and CDR2 as FQNEAQ (reference sequence). The length of the CDR3 is 16 residues. V was pared by 2 bases and J by 7 bases, with 10 bases of the junction left unmatched.

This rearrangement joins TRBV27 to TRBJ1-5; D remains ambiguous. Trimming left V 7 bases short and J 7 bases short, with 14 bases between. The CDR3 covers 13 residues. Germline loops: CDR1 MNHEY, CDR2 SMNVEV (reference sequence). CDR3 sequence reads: CASTSSLGQPQHF. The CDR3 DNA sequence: TGTGCCAGCACCTCTAGTCTCGGCCAGCCCCAGCATTTT.

CDR3 sequence (DNA): TGTGCAAGTCGCTTTAGCGGGAGGCTTGAGCAGTTCTTC. Encoded protein: CASRFSGRLEQFF. This rearrangement joins TRBV12-2 to TRBJ2-1; TRBD2 was called by the table and not checked on the DNA. TRBV12-2 is given as a pseudogene. The CDR3 loop spans 13 amino acids.

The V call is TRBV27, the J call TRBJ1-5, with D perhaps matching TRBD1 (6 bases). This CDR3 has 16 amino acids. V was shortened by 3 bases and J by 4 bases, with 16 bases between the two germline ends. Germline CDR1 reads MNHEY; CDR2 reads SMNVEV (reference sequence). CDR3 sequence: CASSFSAGDENQPQHF. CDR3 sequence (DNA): TGTGCCAGCAGTTTTTCCGCAGGGGACGAGAATCAGCCCCAGCATTTT.

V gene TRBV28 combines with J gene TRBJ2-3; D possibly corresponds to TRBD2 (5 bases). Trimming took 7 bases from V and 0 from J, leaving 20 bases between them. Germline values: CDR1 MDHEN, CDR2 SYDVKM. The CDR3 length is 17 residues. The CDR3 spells CASTPFGERFSTDTQYF. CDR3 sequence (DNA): TGTGCCAGCACCCCATTCGGGGAGCGATTTAGCACAGATACGCAGTATTTT. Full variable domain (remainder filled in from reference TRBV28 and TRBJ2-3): DVKVTQSSRYLVKRTGEKVFLECVQDMDHENMFWYRQDPGLGLRLIYFSYDVKMKEKGDIPEGYSVSREKKERFSLILESASTNQTSMYLCASTPFGERFSTDTQYFGPGTRLTVL.

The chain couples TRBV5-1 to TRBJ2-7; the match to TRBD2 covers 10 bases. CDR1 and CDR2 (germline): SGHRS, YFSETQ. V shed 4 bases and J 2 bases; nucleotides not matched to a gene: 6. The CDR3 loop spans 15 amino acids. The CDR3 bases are TGCGCCAGCAGCGAAGGACTAGCGGTCGCCTACGAGCAGTACTTC. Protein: CASSEGLAVAYEQYF.

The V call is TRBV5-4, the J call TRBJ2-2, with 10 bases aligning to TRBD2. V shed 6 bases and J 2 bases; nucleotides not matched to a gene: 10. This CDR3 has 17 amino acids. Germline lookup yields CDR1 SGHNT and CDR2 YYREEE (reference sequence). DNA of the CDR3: TGTGCCAGCATAGGACTAGCGGCGAGTAACAACACCGGGGAGCTGTTTTTT. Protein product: CASIGLAASNNTGELFF.

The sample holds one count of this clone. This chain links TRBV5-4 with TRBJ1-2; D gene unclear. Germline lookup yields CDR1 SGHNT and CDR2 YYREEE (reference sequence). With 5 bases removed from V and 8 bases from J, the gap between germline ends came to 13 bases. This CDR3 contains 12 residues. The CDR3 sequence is CASSTGIGGYTF. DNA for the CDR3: TGTGCCAGCAGTACTGGGATAGGAGGCTACACCTTC.

CDR3 DNA: TGTGCCAGCAGCCCCGGACTAGCGGGAAGTGAGCAGTTCTTC. This codes for CASSPGLAGSEQFF. This rearrangement joins TRBV4-2 to TRBJ2-1; 12 nucleotides match TRBD2. Germline CDR1 is LGHNA and CDR2 is YNFKEQ. CDR3 length: 14 amino acids. V trimming: 4 bases; J trimming: 9 bases; junction bases outside the gene matches: 4.

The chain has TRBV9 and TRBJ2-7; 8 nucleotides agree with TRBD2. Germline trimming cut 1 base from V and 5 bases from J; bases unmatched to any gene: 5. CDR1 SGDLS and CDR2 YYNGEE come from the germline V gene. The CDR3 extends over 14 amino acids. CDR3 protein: CASSVSGSGDEQYF. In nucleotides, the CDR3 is TGTGCCAGCAGCGTAAGCGGGAGCGGGGACGAGCAGTACTTC.

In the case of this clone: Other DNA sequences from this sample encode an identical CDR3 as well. DNA of the CDR3: TGTGCCAGCAAGAGGGACAGGGATAGCAATCAGCCCCAGCATTTT. Amino acids: CASKRDRDSNQPQHF. The V call is TRBV19, the J call TRBJ1-5; the match to TRBD1 covers 9 bases. The V and J ends lost 9 bases and 0 bases, in that order; junction bases with no gene match: 6. Germline values: CDR1 LNHDA, CDR2 SQIVND (reference sequence). CDR3 length equals 15 residues.

The CDR3 sequence is CASSGGLSYEQYF. The CDR3 coding sequence is TGTGCCAGCAGCGGGGGGCTCTCCTACGAGCAGTACTTC. The chain employs TRBV14 and TRBJ2-7, with D possibly being TRBD1 or TRBD2 (6 bases each). CDR1 and CDR2 from the germline V gene are SGHDN and FVKESK. Trimming left V 5 bases short and J 0 bases short, with 8 bases between. The CDR3 is 13 amino acids.